Listed here is a single TCR beta chain. Antigen: not known. Germline CDR1 and CDR2: MDHEN and SYDVKM. Trimming cost V 6 bases and J 3 bases; bases outside gene matches: 13. This CDR3 has 18 amino acids. This sample is part of a study of metastatic and nonmetastatic thyroid tumors. Study details: The study looked at repertoires side by side in blood and in tumor or nodule tissue from malignant and benign thyroid patients. The study, taken as a whole, reports: Significantly higher TCR beta diversity was reportedly seen in malignant thyroid tumors than benign nodules, in blood and tumor.

With MiXCR, TCRdb reprocessed the PCR reads. This sample carries 6,000 or so clones, more than 15% of them seen once, and the ten largest clones take roughly 11%. Patients underwent thyroid surgery, and none had received any treatment before it. Input material: tumor tissue. This sequence originates from a male donor with papillary thyroid cancer or a benign thyroid nodule (not recorded which). Some clones in this sample may be carry-over from other donors' samples. The rearrangement uses TRBV28 and TRBJ2-5; 13 bases are shared with TRBD2. The CDR3 here is CASSYPWTSGSGEETQYF. In nucleotides, the CDR3 is TGTGCCAGCAGCTATCCCTGGACTAGCGGGAGTGGGGAAGAGACCCAGTACTTC.